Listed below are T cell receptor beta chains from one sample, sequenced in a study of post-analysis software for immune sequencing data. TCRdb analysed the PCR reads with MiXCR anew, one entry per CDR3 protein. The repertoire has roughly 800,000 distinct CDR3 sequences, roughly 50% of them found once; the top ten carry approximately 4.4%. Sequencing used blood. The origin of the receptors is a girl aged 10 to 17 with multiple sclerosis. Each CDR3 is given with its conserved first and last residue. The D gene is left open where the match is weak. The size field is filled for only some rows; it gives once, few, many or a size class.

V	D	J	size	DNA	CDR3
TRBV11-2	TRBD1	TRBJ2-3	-	TGTGCCAGCAGCTCAGGGACAGGGTGGGCAGATACGCAGTATTTT	CASSSGTGWADTQYF
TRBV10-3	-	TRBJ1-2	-	TGTGCCATCAGTGAGTCGAGTACGGGGACCTATGGCTACACCTTC	CAISESSTGTYGYTF
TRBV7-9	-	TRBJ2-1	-	TGTGCCAGCAGCTCAACAGGGCGGACCTACAATGAGCAGTTCTTC	CASSSTGRTYNEQFF
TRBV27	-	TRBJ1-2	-	TGTGCCAGCTGGACTTGGGGATATGGCTACACCTTC	CASWTWGYGYTF
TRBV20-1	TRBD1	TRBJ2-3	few	TGCAGTGCTAGTTGGACAGGGGGGAGGACAGATACGCAGTATTTT	CSASWTGGRTDTQYF
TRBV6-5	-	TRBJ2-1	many	TGTGCCAGCAGCCCGTGGGGGGATGAGCAGTTCTTC	CASSPWGDEQFF
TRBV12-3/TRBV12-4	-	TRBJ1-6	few	TGTGCCAGCAGTTTTGCAGGGGAGGCATCACCCCTCCACTTT	CASSFAGEASPLHF
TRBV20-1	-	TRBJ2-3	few	TGCAGTGCTAGAGATGTGGCAGGACACACAGATACGCAGTATTTT	CSARDVAGHTDTQYF
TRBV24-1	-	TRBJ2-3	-	TGTGCCACCAGTGATGGCGGCACAGATACGCAGTATTTT	CATSDGGTDTQYF
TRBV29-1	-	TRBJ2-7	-	TGCAGCGTTGTGGGCATCTCCTACGAGCAGTACTTC	CSVVGISYEQYF
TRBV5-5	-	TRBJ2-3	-	TGTGCCAGCAGCTTGGGGGATATGACAGATACGCAGTATTTT	CASSLGDMTDTQYF
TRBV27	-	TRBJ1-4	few	TGTGCCAGCAGTCCGGCAGGGGCTACCGCGGCTAATGAAAAACTGTTTTTT	CASSPAGATAANEKLFF
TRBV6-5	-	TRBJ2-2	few	TGTGCCAGCAGTTTCGGGGATCTTGGGACCGGGGAGCTGTTTTTT	CASSFGDLGTGELFF
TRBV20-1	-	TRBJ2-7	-	TGCAGTGCTAGAGACCAGCTAGGGAGCTACGAGCAGTACTTC	CSARDQLGSYEQYF
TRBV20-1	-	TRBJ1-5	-	TGCAGTGCGTCCCGTCCGGCGGAGGATCAGCCCCAGCATTTT	CSASRPAEDQPQHF
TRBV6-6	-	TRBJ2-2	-	TGTGCCAGCAGCGCAATCCGTCAGATCGCGAACACCGGGGAGCTGTTTTTT	CASSAIRQIANTGELFF
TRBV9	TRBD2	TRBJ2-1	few	TGTGCCAGCAGCGTAATTAGCGGGGGTCCGAATGAGCAGTTCTTC	CASSVISGGPNEQFF